Listed below are T cell receptor beta chains from one sample, sequenced in a study of blood T cell repertoires in COVID-19. The repertoire was sequenced with immunoSEQ multiplex PCR; TCRdb's copy has only in-frame clones and lacks some. The table has 250,000 or so clones, about 87% seen once; the top ten hold roughly 6.3%. Sequenced: peripheral blood. The receptors were sampled from a woman aged 30 to 39 with COVID-19, enrolled during active disease. Each CDR3 is given with its conserved first and last residue. Each record gives: D gene, V gene, J gene, CDR3 DNA, CDR3 protein. A D gene is named only where the DNA matches it firmly.

TRBD2,TRBV27,TRBJ2-2,TGTGCCAGCGGGCCACTAGCGGGGGCTTACACCGGGGAGCTGTTTTTT,CASGPLAGAYTGELFF
TRBD1,TRBV29-1,TRBJ2-1,TGCAGCCACCGGGACAGTGTCCTCAATGAGCAGTTCTTC,CSHRDSVLNEQFF
TRBD1,TRBV5-8,TRBJ2-7,TGTGCCAGCAGCCCATACTTCGCCAGGGGGTACGAGCAGTACTTC,CASSPYFARGYEQYF
TRBD1,TRBV7-9,TRBJ2-7,TGTGCCAGCAGCCGCCCCCCACAGGGGGTAACCTACGAGCAGTACTTC,CASSRPPQGVTYEQYF
TRBD2,TRBV11-2,TRBJ2-3,TGTGCCAGCAGCTCTAGCGGGACTAGCACAGATACGCAGTATTTT,CASSSSGTSTDTQYF
TRBD2,TRBV7-2,TRBJ2-3,TGTGCCAGCAGCTCGCGTAGCGGGGTCCCAGATACGCAGTATTTT,CASSSRSGVPDTQYF
TRBD1,TRBV7-8,TRBJ1-3,TGTGCCAGCAGCTTAGGACAGGGGGATGGAAACACCATATATTTT,CASSLGQGDGNTIYF
.,TRBV5-4,TRBJ1-2,TGTGCCAGCAGCCCCGACAGTTCATATGGCTACACCTTC,CASSPDSSYGYTF
TRBD1,TRBV7-2,TRBJ2-2,TGTGCCAGCAGCCCCACAGGGGCCCCAGGTTCCGGGGAGCTGTTTTTT,CASSPTGAPGSGELFF
.,TRBV5-4,TRBJ1-4,TGTGCCAGCAGCTTCAAGACTGATAATGAAAAACTGTTTTTT,CASSFKTDNEKLFF
TRBD2,TRBV12-5,TRBJ2-3,TGTGCTAGTGGTTTGGTACTAAACGGGGGGACAGATACGCAGTATTTT,CASGLVLNGGTDTQYF
TRBD1,TRBV2,TRBJ2-2,TGTGCCAGCAGTGAAGCTACAGACAGGGCGAACACCGGGGAGCTGTTTTTT,CASSEATDRANTGELFF